This TCR beta chain was identified during a study of regulatory T cells. Study findings and constraints: Skewed V and J usage and few unique V-J pairs marked patient repertoires, most in Tregs. In CD3G-deficient patients, conventional CD4+ T cells were enriched for hydrophobic CDR3 residues at positions 6 and 7.

Primers: 52 TRBV forward and 13 TRBJ reverse. Sequencing used immunoSEQ multiplex PCR; TCRdb keeps in-frame clones, though not all of them. The sample contains 30,000 to 40,000 clones, about 89% of which appear only once. Patients aged 2 to 39 years had fewer naive and more memory CD4+ and CD8+ T cells. CD4+ cells were sorted into CD25-high CD127-low regulatory cells and CD25-low CD127-high conventional cells. For this clone: The target antigen is unknown.

V was clipped by 10 bases and J by 4 bases; unmatched bases: 12. The CDR3 is 15 residues long. Germline V lookup: CDR1 MRHNA, CDR2 SNTAGT. This chain uses TRBV6-4 with TRBJ2-3; 9 nucleotides match TRBD2. This TCR derives from a person aged 18 to 35 with CD3G deficiency. The source material was conventional CD4+ T cells sorted from blood. The CDR3 nucleotides are TGTGCCAACACGACTAGCGGACGCCCAGCAGATACGCAGTATTTT. Translating it yields CANTTSGRPADTQYF.